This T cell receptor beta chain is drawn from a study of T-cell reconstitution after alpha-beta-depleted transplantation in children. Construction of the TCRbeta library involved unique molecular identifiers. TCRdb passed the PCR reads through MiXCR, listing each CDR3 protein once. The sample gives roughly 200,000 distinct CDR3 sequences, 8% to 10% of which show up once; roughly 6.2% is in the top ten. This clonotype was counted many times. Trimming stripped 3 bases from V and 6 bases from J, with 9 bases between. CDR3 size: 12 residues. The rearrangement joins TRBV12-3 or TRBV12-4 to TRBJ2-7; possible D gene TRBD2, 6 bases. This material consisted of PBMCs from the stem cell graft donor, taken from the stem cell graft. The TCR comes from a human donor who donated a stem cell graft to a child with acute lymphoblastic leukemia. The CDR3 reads CASSFRRGEQYF. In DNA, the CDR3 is TGTGCCAGCAGTTTTCGGAGGGGCGAGCAGTACTTC.